Shown below are 10 T cell receptor beta chains from a single sample sequenced in a study of cytomegalovirus exposure and HLA in healthy donors (TCRdb year 2017). Library prep was done by the immunoSEQ multiplex PCR assay. For the multiplex PCR, a mixture combining 60 forward primers for TCR Vbeta segments and 13 reverse primers for TCR Jbeta segments was used. As stored in TCRdb, this immuneACCESS dataset retains in-frame rearrangements with V and J assigned. A fraction of the clones does not appear; measured against another copy, unresolved V genes explain less than half of the discrepancy, and the remainder lacks a known reason. In all, the sample holds around 240,000 clones, and roughly 82% of those were seen once. The ten largest clones take up 4.5% to 6% of the sample. Sequencing was performed on PBMCs. These receptors were obtained from a woman aged 40 to 55 in good health and CMV-seropositive.

The V gene is TRBV18, the J gene TRBJ1-2; the D is unclear. This CDR3 region has 16 residues. With 2 bases removed from V and 8 bases from J, the gap between germline ends came to 21 bases. Germline V lookup: CDR1 KGHSH, CDR2 LQKENI. The CDR3 bases are TGTGCCAGCTCACCATTTGTGGACCAAGCTACGGGGGGCTACACCTTC. Translated, it gives CASSPFVDQATGGYTF.

This clone was observed a few times. The chain links TRBV7-2 to TRBJ1-3, with D perhaps matching TRBD1 (5 bases). Germline lookup yields CDR1 SGHTA and CDR2 FQGNSA. Trimming removed 2 bases from V and 0 bases from J, with 14 bases in between. CDR3 length: 17 amino acids. The CDR3 loop reads CASSLNTGTPSGNTIYF. Here the CDR3 DNA reads TGTGCCAGCAGCTTAAACACTGGGACTCCCTCTGGAAACACCATATATTTT.

The chain joins TRBV30 to TRBJ1-3, with 7 nucleotides matching TRBD1. Germline V CDR1 and CDR2: GTSNPN, SVGIG (reference sequence). The CDR3 contains 14 residues. Trimming removed 6 bases from V and 0 bases from J; junction bases left unmatched: 5. This chain's CDR3 is CACRQGNSGNTIYF. CDR3 nucleotides: TGTGCCTGCCGACAGGGAAACTCTGGAAACACCATATATTTT.

The rearrangement joins TRBV19 to TRBJ1-5; D is undetermined. The length of the CDR3 is 17 residues. V lost 3 bases and J lost 0, with 15 bases in between. Germline V lookup: CDR1 LNHDA, CDR2 SQIVND (reference sequence). CDR3 sequence: CASSIGSYRVSNQPQHF. DNA for the CDR3: TGTGCCAGTAGTATCGGGAGCTACCGGGTTAGCAATCAGCCCCAGCATTTT.

The chain uses TRBV2 and TRBJ2-7; D ambiguous. CDR3 length: 14 residues. Trimming took 4 bases from V and 1 from J, leaving 11 bases between them. Germline V gene data show CDR1 as SNHLY and CDR2 as FYNNEI. CDR3 loop: CASSGLDGSYEQYF. In nucleotides, the CDR3 is TGTGCCAGCAGTGGTCTAGATGGGTCCTACGAGCAGTACTTC.

This chain uses TRBV5-1 with TRBJ2-1; TRBD2 is a possible D gene (5 bases). CDR1 and CDR2 from the germline V gene are SGHRS and YFSETQ. The CDR3 contains 15 residues. The germline V and J ends were trimmed by 6 bases and 4 bases, with 17 bases remaining between them. The CDR3 nucleotides are TGCGCCAGCACCAAGGACTCCGGCCCATACAATGAGCAGTTCTTC. This translates into CASTKDSGPYNEQFF.

This clone was found a few times. The rearrangement joins TRBV11-2 to TRBJ2-1; 10 nucleotides agree with TRBD1. Trimming at V came to 5 bases and at J to 3 bases, leaving 4 bases not matched to a gene. This CDR3 spans 15 amino acids. Germline assignment: CDR1 SGHAT and CDR2 FQNNGV. The CDR3 spells CASSVGQGFYNEQFF. The CDR3 bases are TGTGCCAGCAGCGTGGGACAGGGGTTCTACAATGAGCAGTTCTTC.

This rearrangement joins TRBV19 to TRBJ1-1; D is unclear. Trimming cost V 5 bases and J 4 bases, with 14 bases left between them. Per germline, CDR1 LNHDA and CDR2 SQIVND (reference sequence). The CDR3 is 14 residues long. The CDR3 here is CASSLPVRSTEAFF. The CDR3 DNA reads TGTGCCAGTAGTTTACCAGTAAGGAGCACTGAAGCTTTCTTT.

This clone has just one count. V gene TRBV21-1 combines with J gene TRBJ2-7; TRBD1, the D gene given by the table, was not confirmed from the DNA. TRBV21-1 is a recognized pseudogene. This CDR3 spans 20 amino acids. The CDR3, as DNA: TGTGCCCGCCGATTAAACGGGGACAGGGTCTCCCCAGGCGGTCCCTACGAGCAGTACTTC. Its translation is CARRLNGDRVSPGGPYEQYF.

The chain has TRBV6-1 and TRBJ1-2, with a tentative D call TRBD1 (5 bases). Trimming removed 3 bases at V and 5 bases at J, with 13 bases between. Germline V gives CDR1 MNHNS, CDR2 SASEGT. This CDR3 has 14 amino acids. The CDR3 protein is CASSDRVVQYGYTF. CDR3 bases: TGTGCCAGCAGTGACAGGGTGGTTCAATATGGCTACACCTTC.